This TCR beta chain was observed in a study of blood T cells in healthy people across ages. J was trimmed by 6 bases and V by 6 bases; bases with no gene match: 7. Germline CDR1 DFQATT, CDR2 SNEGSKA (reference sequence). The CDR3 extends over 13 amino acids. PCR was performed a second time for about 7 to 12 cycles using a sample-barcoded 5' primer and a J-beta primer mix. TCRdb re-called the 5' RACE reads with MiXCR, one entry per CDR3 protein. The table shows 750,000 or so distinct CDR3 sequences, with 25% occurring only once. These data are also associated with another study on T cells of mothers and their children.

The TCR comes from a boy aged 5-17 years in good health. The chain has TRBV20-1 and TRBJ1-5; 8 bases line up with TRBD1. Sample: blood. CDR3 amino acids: CSATTGGAQPQHF. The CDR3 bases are TGCAGTGCAACTACAGGGGGGGCTCAGCCCCAGCATTTT.